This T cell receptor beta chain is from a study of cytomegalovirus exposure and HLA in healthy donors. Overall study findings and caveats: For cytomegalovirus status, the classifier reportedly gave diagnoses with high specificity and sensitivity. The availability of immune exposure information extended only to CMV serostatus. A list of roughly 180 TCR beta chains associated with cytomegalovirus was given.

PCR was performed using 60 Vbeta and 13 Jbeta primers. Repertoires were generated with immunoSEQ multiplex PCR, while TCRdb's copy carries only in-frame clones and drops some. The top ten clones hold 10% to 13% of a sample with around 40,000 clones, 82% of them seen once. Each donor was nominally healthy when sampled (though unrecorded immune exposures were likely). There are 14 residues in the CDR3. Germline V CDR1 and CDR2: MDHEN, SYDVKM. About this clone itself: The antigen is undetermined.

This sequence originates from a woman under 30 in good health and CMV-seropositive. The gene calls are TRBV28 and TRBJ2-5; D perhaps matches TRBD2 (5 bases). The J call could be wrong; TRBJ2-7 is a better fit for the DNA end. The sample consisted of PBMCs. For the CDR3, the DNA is TGTGCCAGCACCCCACATGGGAGCTCCTACGAGCAGTACTTC. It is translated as CASTPHGSSYEQYF.